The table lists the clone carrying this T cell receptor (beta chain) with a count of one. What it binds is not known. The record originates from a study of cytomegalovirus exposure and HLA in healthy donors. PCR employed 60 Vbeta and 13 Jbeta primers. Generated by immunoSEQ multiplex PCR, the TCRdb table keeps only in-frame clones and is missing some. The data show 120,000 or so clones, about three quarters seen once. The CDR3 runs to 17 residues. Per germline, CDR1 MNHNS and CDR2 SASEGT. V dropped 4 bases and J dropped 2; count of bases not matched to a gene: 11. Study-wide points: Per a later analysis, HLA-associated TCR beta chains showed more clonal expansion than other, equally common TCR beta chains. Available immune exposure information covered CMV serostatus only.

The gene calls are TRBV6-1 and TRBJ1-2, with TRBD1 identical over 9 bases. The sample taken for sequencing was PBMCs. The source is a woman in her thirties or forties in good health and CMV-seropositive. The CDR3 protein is CASSVGTGSLGNYGYTF. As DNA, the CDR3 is TGTGCCAGCAGTGTCGGGACAGGGTCATTAGGGAACTATGGCTACACCTTC.